This TCR beta chain was recorded in a study of cytomegalovirus exposure and HLA in healthy donors. Findings and limits, study-wide: In a later analysis, at a false discovery rate of 0.05, over 15,000 TCR beta sequences matched HLA alleles.

For this clone: As yet, its antigen is unknown.

In germline, CDR1 is SGHRS, CDR2 YFSETQ. Trimming removed 4 bases at V and 8 bases at J, with 21 bases between. The CDR3 spans 15 residues. Use of 60 Vbeta and 13 Jbeta primers characterized the PCR. Only in-frame clones appear in the TCRdb table, and some are missing; sequencing was by immunoSEQ multiplex PCR. The table includes tens of thousands of clones, about 80% detected once. This chain uses TRBV5-1 with TRBJ1-2, with a weak D call TRBD1 (6 bases). Sequencing was done on a sample of PBMCs. This receptor was obtained from a man aged 55 to 69 in good health and CMV-seropositive. CDR3 region: CASSTSGQSLGGYTF. In nucleotides, the CDR3 is TGCGCCAGCAGCACCTCCGGACAGTCCCTCGGGGGCTACACCTTC.